The 27 T cell receptor beta chains reported below all come from one sample, sequenced in a study of response to subunit inactivated influenza vaccine. TCRdb reprocessed the RT-PCR reads with MiXCR, giving one entry per CDR3 protein. The sample yields about 180,000 distinct CDR3 sequences, around 9% seen once. The sample in question was non-naive T cells sorted from PBMCs, obtained on the day of vaccination. All receptors come from a man aged 45-60 years who received an inactivated influenza vaccine.

The V gene is TRBV5-1, the J gene TRBJ2-5; 7 bases line up with TRBD2. The V gene end was trimmed by 6 bases and the J gene end by 0 bases; junction bases not matched to a gene: 2. The CDR3 is 13 residues long. Germline lookup yields CDR1 SGHRS and CDR2 YFSETQ. The CDR3 DNA reads TGCGCCAGCACTGGGGGGGACCAAGAGACCCAGTACTTC. Protein sequence: CASTGGDQETQYF.

This clonotype was seen many times. This chain uses TRBV29-1 with TRBJ2-3; D is undetermined. The CDR3 sequence is 14 residues long. Germline V gene sequence: CDR1 SQVTM, CDR2 ANQGSEA. V lost 1 base to trimming and J lost 0 bases, with 8 bases between them. CDR3 DNA sequence: TGCAGCGTTGAAGGGTTAGGCAGCACAGATACGCAGTATTTT. Its protein is CSVEGLGSTDTQYF.

V gene TRBV20-1 combines with J gene TRBJ2-4, with D perhaps TRBD1 (6 bases). Germline-derived CDR1 and CDR2 are DFQATT and SNEGSKA (reference sequence). CDR3 length: 16 residues. V lost 7 bases and J lost 1, with 20 bases in between. The CDR3, as DNA: TGCAGTGTCGCGAAACCAGGGGCGGTGGCCAAAAACATTCAGTACTTC. This encodes CSVAKPGAVAKNIQYF.

The CDR3 DNA sequence: TGCGCCAGCAGCTCCGGTGGAGAGGCCTACACCTTC. Translating gives CASSSGGEAYTF. The chain couples TRBV5-1 to TRBJ1-2; D remains unclear. Germline V gene lookup returns CDR1 SGHRS and CDR2 YFSETQ. The CDR3 is 12 amino acids. V lost 3 bases and J 10 bases, leaving 13 bases between the germline ends.

V is TRBV20-1 and J is TRBJ2-7, with 7 bases identical to TRBD1. Germline V CDR1 and CDR2: DFQATT, SNEGSKA (reference sequence). The CDR3 spans 14 residues. After removal of 5 bases from V and 0 bases from J, the junction contained 7 bases not matched to a gene. CDR3 nucleotides: TGCAGTGCTTGTCGACAGGGCCCCTCCTACGAGCAGTACTTC. This codes for CSACRQGPSYEQYF.

This clonotype has only a few counts. The CDR3 region has the DNA TGTGCCAGCAGTCTGGCGGGAGGATCAGATACGCAGTATTTT. Its translation: CASSLAGGSDTQYF. The V and J genes are TRBV9 and TRBJ2-3; 8 positions agree with TRBD2. In germline, CDR1 is SGDLS, CDR2 YYNGEE. This CDR3 is 14 amino acids long. With 5 bases clipped from V and 4 bases from J, the junction kept 6 bases outside the gene matches.

This clonotype appeared many times. The chain joins TRBV11-2 to TRBJ2-3; the D is unclear. This CDR3 spans 15 amino acids. Germline-derived CDR1 and CDR2 are SGHAT and FQNNGV. With 5 bases removed from V and 3 bases from J, the gap between germline ends came to 15 bases. In nucleotides, the CDR3 is TGTGCCAGCAGCCAGAGAGACGGCTCTACAGATACGCAGTATTTT. This sequence encodes CASSQRDGSTDTQYF.

Comments on this clonotype: This may be a read error: a much more frequent sequence differs by one nucleotide. The chain has TRBV20-1 and TRBJ1-4, with 7 nucleotides matching TRBD1. CDR1 and CDR2 from the germline V gene are DFQATT and SNEGSKA (reference sequence). This CDR3 spans 15 amino acids. CDR3 sequence reads: CSATLRQGLNGKLFF. The CDR3 DNA reads as TGCAGTGCTACCCTGAGACAGGGACTAAATGGAAAACTGTTTTTT.

The V call is TRBV6-1, the J call TRBJ1-3; TRBD1 matches 8 bases. CDR3 size: 14 residues. V dropped 6 bases and J dropped 2; count of bases not matched to a gene: 3. Germline V lookup: CDR1 MNHNS, CDR2 SASEGT. The CDR3 DNA follows: TGTGCCAGCAGGACAGGGGACGCTGGAAACACCATATATTTT. It translates to CASRTGDAGNTIYF.

This clonotype was counted only a few times. The rearrangement links TRBV18 to TRBJ2-7, with 9 bases fitting TRBD1. Trimming removed 0 bases from V and 6 bases from J; junction bases left unmatched: 6. CDR3 length: 15 residues. CDR1 is KGHSH and CDR2 is LQKENI in the germline V gene. This chain's CDR3 is CASSPPYGTGFEQYF. In DNA form, the CDR3 reads TGTGCCAGCTCACCACCATATGGGACAGGGTTCGAGCAGTACTTC. Based on the CDR3 plus reference TRBV18 and TRBJ2-7, the full variable domain is NAGVMQNPRHLVRRRGQEARLRCSPMKGHSHVYWYRQLPEEGLKFMVYLQKENIIDESGMPKERFSAEFPKEGPSILRIQQVVRGDSAAYFCASSPPYGTGFEQYFGPGTRLTVT.

This rearrangement joins TRBV5-5 to TRBJ1-5; D ambiguous. The CDR3 contains 13 residues. Looked up from germline, CDR1 is SGHKS and CDR2 is YYEKEE (reference sequence). V was clipped by 5 bases and J by 1 base, with 7 bases between them. CDR3 in DNA: TGTGCCAGCAGGCAGGACAGCAATCAGCCCCAGCATTTT. This gives the protein CASRQDSNQPQHF.

The chain employs TRBV3-1 and TRBJ2-1; D is ambiguous. Germline CDR1 LGHDT, CDR2 YNNKEL (reference sequence). This CDR3 comprises 12 residues. The V end was cut by 7 bases, the J end by 7 bases, with 11 bases between. CDR3 sequence (DNA): TGTGCCAGCACTCACCTGGGAAATGAGCAGTTCTTC. Amino acid sequence: CASTHLGNEQFF.

The J gene is TRBJ2-7, the V gene TRBV6-2 or TRBV6-3; maybe TRBD1 (6 bases). V gave up 6 bases and J gave up 5 bases, with 14 bases separating them. This CDR3 comprises 13 residues. Germline V gene lookup returns CDR1 MNHEY and CDR2 SVGEGT. As DNA, the CDR3 is TGTGCCAGCAGCAACGGGGACACCCACGAGCAGTACTTC. It is translated as CASSNGDTHEQYF.

In this sample, this clonotype turned up many times. The gene calls are TRBV24-1 and TRBJ1-1; D is undetermined. CDR1 KGHDR and CDR2 SFDVKD come from the germline V gene. CDR3 length: 15 residues. V lost 5 bases and J 2 bases, leaving 14 bases between the germline ends. The CDR3 coding sequence is TGTGCCACCAGTGGCTACCGGCAGCGAAACACTGAAGCTTTCTTT. Translation: CATSGYRQRNTEAFF.

This clonotype occurred many times. The chain is built from TRBV12-3 or TRBV12-4 and TRBJ1-1; D is uncertain. Trimming pared 5 bases from V and 1 base from J, leaving 14 bases between. The CDR3 runs to 15 residues. CDR3 nucleotides: TGTGCCAGCAGTCGAACGACTCGGTCGAACACTGAAGCTTTCTTT. Its protein product is CASSRTTRSNTEAFF.

CDR3 amino acids: CASSPFDSQSKQFF. The CDR3 DNA reads TGTGCCAGCAGCCCGTTTGACAGCCAATCGAAGCAGTTCTTC. V and J are TRBV5-6 and TRBJ2-1, with D tentatively TRBD1 (5 bases). CDR1 is SGHDT and CDR2 is YYEEEE in the germline V gene. V gave up 4 bases and J gave up 11 bases, with 19 bases separating them. The CDR3 is made up of 14 amino acids.

This clonotype appeared many times. The chain links TRBV15 to TRBJ2-1; D unclear. This CDR3 has 12 amino acids. V lost 3 bases and J lost 4, with 4 bases in between. Germline V gene sequence: CDR1 LNHNV, CDR2 YYDKDF (reference sequence). The CDR3, as DNA: TGTGCCACCAGCAGTGATTACAATGAGCAGTTCTTC. The encoded protein is CATSSDYNEQFF. Full variable domain (outside the CDR3, taken from reference TRBV15 and TRBJ2-1): DAMVIQNPRYQVTQFGKPVTLSCSQTLNHNVMYWYQQKSSQAPKLLFHYYDKDFNNEADTPDNFQSRRPNTSFCFLDIRSPGLGDTAMYLCATSSDYNEQFFGPGTRLTVL.

The chain has TRBV6-2 or TRBV6-3 and TRBJ2-7; TRBD2 agrees at 8 bases. Germline loops: CDR1 MNHEY, CDR2 SVGEGT. Trimming at V came to 0 bases and at J to 4 bases, leaving 5 bases not matched to a gene. This CDR3 region has 15 residues. The CDR3, as DNA: TGTGCCAGCAGTTACTCCGCGGGAGGACAATACGAGCAGTACTTC. Translated, it gives CASSYSAGGQYEQYF.

This clonotype showed up just a few times. The chain links TRBV9 to TRBJ1-1, with 7 bases that match TRBD1. This CDR3 has 13 residues. The junction had 4 bases not matched to a gene; V was cut back by 3 bases and J by 5 bases. The germline V gene has CDR1 SGDLS and CDR2 YYNGEE. The CDR3 spells CASSGRGQTEAFF. Written as DNA, the CDR3 is TGTGCCAGCAGCGGACGGGGACAGACTGAAGCTTTCTTT.

The rearrangement links TRBV6-2 or TRBV6-3 to TRBJ1-5; D perhaps matches TRBD1 (5 bases). The CDR3 consists of 16 residues. Germline lookup yields CDR1 MNHEY and CDR2 SVGEGT. Trimming shortened V by 2 bases and J by 4 bases, and 15 bases separated the two germline ends. CDR3 amino acids: CASSYGGGIGNQPQHF. The CDR3 DNA sequence: TGTGCCAGCAGTTACGGTGGGGGGATTGGGAATCAGCCCCAGCATTTT.

There are many counts of this clonotype. The chain employs TRBV10-3 and TRBJ2-3; D might be TRBD1 (6 bases). The CDR3 has 15 amino acids. The germline CDR1 and CDR2 sequences are ENHRY and SYGVKD. V was trimmed by 2 bases and J by 3 bases, leaving 12 bases between them. CDR3 sequence (DNA): TGTGCCATCAGTGAGGGGGGCCATGAAACAGATACGCAGTATTTT. Its protein is CAISEGGHETDTQYF.

This clonotype was seen ten or more times. The CDR3 region has the DNA TGCGCCAGCAGCGGACGGGACAGGGCCATTAAGAACACCGGGGAGCTGTTTTTT. Translated, it gives CASSGRDRAIKNTGELFF. V gene TRBV5-1 combines with J gene TRBJ2-2, with TRBD1 matching over 9 bases. Germline V CDR1 and CDR2: SGHRS, YFSETQ. Trimming took 4 bases from V and 1 from J; bases not matched to a gene: 11. This CDR3 spans 18 amino acids. Combining the CDR3 with reference TRBV5-1 and TRBJ2-2 gives the whole variable domain KAGVTQTPRYLIKTRGQQVTLSCSPISGHRSVSWYQQTPGQGLQFLFEYFSETQRNKGNFPGRFSGRQFSNSRSEMNVSTLELGDSALYLCASSGRDRAIKNTGELFFGEGSRLTVL.

This clonotype was detected a few times. J is TRBJ2-5 and V is TRBV7-2; D perhaps matches TRBD2 (6 bases). Trimming cost V 5 bases and J 2 bases, with 21 bases left between them. The CDR3 is 17 amino acids. Per germline, CDR1 SGHTA and CDR2 FQGNSA. This chain's CDR3 is CASSKGWRALGQETQYF. The CDR3 nucleotides are TGTGCCAGCAGCAAGGGGTGGAGGGCTTTAGGGCAAGAGACCCAGTACTTC.

This clonotype showed up many times. V is TRBV5-5 and J is TRBJ2-7; no firm D call. The CDR3 is 14 amino acids. V was cut by 0 bases and J by 1 base, with 8 bases left in between. From germline, CDR1 is SGHKS and CDR2 YYEKEE (reference sequence). The CDR3 coding sequence is TGTGCCAGCAGCTTGGTGATGGAATCCTACGAGCAGTACTTC. Protein sequence: CASSLVMESYEQYF.

This clonotype was seen only a few times. J is TRBJ2-7 and V is TRBV6-1, with TRBD1 matching over 7 bases. V gave up 6 bases and J gave up 3 bases; unmatched junction bases: 5. Germline CDR1 is MNHNS and CDR2 is SASEGT. The CDR3 spans 13 residues. CDR3 loop: CASSSDRDYEQYF. Here the CDR3 DNA reads TGTGCCAGCAGCTCTGACAGGGACTACGAGCAGTACTTC.

This clonotype appeared many times. The genes are TRBV7-2 and TRBJ1-2; D is ambiguous. With 2 bases removed from V and 6 bases from J, the gap between germline ends came to 13 bases. Germline lookup yields CDR1 SGHTA and CDR2 FQGNSA. The CDR3 runs 14 residues. CDR3 protein: CASSLFQAGDGYTF. The DNA for the CDR3 is TGTGCCAGCAGCTTATTTCAGGCTGGCGATGGCTACACCTTC.

This rearrangement joins TRBV14 to TRBJ2-7; D is possibly TRBD2 (5 bases). V dropped 1 base and J dropped 0 bases, with 13 bases sitting between them. Per germline, CDR1 SGHDN and CDR2 FVKESK. CDR3 size: 16 residues. In DNA, the CDR3 is TGTGCCAGCAGCCAAGTAGGACTTCTAAACTCCTACGAGCAGTACTTC. Its protein product is CASSQVGLLNSYEQYF.